This passage covers 12 T cell receptor beta chains from one sample sequenced in a study of T-cell reconstitution after alpha-beta-depleted transplantation in children. Unique molecular identifiers were incorporated during preparation of the TCRbeta library. TCRdb passed the PCR reads through MiXCR, listing each CDR3 protein once. Of about 200,000 distinct CDR3 sequences in the sample, approximately 14% were seen once. The input for sequencing was PBMCs from the stem cell graft donor, taken from the stem cell graft. These receptors were obtained from a human donor who donated a stem cell graft to a child with acute lymphoblastic leukemia.

This chain joins TRBV5-1 and TRBJ1-4; no firm D call. Germline CDR1 is SGHRS and CDR2 is YFSETQ. The CDR3 is 17 amino acids. V was cut by 0 bases and J by 0 bases, with 12 bases left in between. CDR3: CASSLVVTFATNEKLFF. The CDR3 bases are TGCGCCAGCAGCTTGGTAGTAACCTTTGCAACTAATGAAAAACTGTTTTTT.

V is TRBV6-1 and J is TRBJ2-7; either TRBD1 or TRBD2 may supply D (5 bases each). The germline V and J ends were trimmed by 1 base and 6 bases, with 16 bases remaining between them. This CDR3 is built from 15 residues. Germline assignment: CDR1 MNHNS and CDR2 SASEGT. The DNA for the CDR3 is TGTGCCAGCAGTGAAGGGGGCAGAGGGAGAGGCGAGCAGTACTTC. It codes for CASSEGGRGRGEQYF.

The table lists this clonotype with many counts. The chain employs TRBV20-1 and TRBJ1-5; D ambiguous. V shed 6 bases and J shed 3 bases, with 15 bases lying between them. The CDR3 is 14 amino acids. CDR1 and CDR2 (germline): DFQATT, SNEGSKA (reference sequence). CDR3 nucleotide sequence: TGCAGTGCCAATGACGGCCTACACAATCAGCCCCAGCATTTT. This gives the protein CSANDGLHNQPQHF.

This clonotype turned up a few times. V usage is TRBV11-2 and J usage is TRBJ2-7; the match to TRBD2 covers 12 bases. CDR1 SGHAT and CDR2 FQNNGV come from the germline V gene. Unmatched junction bases numbered 1, after V lost 3 bases and J lost 4 bases. This CDR3 is built from 14 residues. The CDR3 DNA is TGTGCCAGCAGCTTCGGACTAGCGGGGTACGAGCAGTACTTC. This codes for CASSFGLAGYEQYF.

This clonotype appeared many times. This chain connects TRBV29-1 to TRBJ1-2, with 7 bases matching TRBD1. Germline loops: CDR1 SQVTM, CDR2 ANQGSEA. The CDR3 runs to 16 residues. V lost 4 bases to trimming and J lost 1 base; unmatched junction nucleotides: 12. CDR3 DNA sequence: TGCAGCGTTGGACCAATCGGGACAGAGAATAACTATGGCTACACCTTC. Its translation is CSVGPIGTENNYGYTF.

In this sample, this clonotype turned up many times. The rearrangement joins TRBV5-1 to TRBJ2-7; TRBD1 matches 7 bases. The CDR3 totals 15 residues. With V trimmed by 2 bases and J by 7 bases, 12 bases remained unmatched. Germline CDR1 is SGHRS and CDR2 is YFSETQ. The CDR3 here is CASSFTRGLAQEQYF. As DNA, the CDR3 is TGCGCCAGCAGCTTCACGAGGGGGCTAGCTCAAGAGCAGTACTTC.

This clonotype was found many times. As DNA, the CDR3 is TGTGCCAGCAGTCCAACAGGGGGGACTCATAATCAGCCCCAGCATTTT. Encoded protein: CASSPTGGTHNQPQHF. The chain combines TRBV12-3 or TRBV12-4 with TRBJ1-5; 8 nucleotides agree with TRBD1. V shed 5 bases, J shed 4 bases, and the junction held 10 bases outside the gene matches. The CDR3 has 16 amino acids.

The CDR3 DNA is TGCAGTGCTAGAAGAGCCAGAAGTGAGCAGTACTTC. It translates to CSARRARSEQYF. This chain links TRBV20-1 with TRBJ2-7; D is ambiguous. V was trimmed by 2 bases and J by 7 bases, leaving 12 bases between them. Germline V gene lookup returns CDR1 DFQATT and CDR2 SNEGSKA (reference sequence). CDR3 size: 12 residues.

This clonotype has a handful of counts. V usage is TRBV12-3 or TRBV12-4 and J usage is TRBJ2-5; 11 bases are shared with TRBD2. The CDR3 runs 16 residues. The ends lost 3 bases at V and 4 bases at J; junction bases unmatched: 7. The CDR3 loop is CASSLTASGRLETQYF. For the CDR3, the DNA is TGTGCCAGCAGTTTGACGGCTAGCGGGAGGTTAGAGACCCAGTACTTC.

This clonotype was observed at least ten times. V usage is TRBV12-3 or TRBV12-4 and J usage is TRBJ1-4; TRBD1 agrees at 8 bases. This CDR3 is built from 15 residues. Germline trimming cut 3 bases from V and 7 bases from J; bases unmatched to any gene: 7. The CDR3 loop reads CASSFMDREGEKLFF. DNA of the CDR3: TGTGCCAGCAGTTTTATGGACAGGGAAGGTGAAAAACTGTTTTTT.

This clonotype was recorded many times. The rearrangement uses TRBV12-3 or TRBV12-4 and TRBJ2-1, with D possibly TRBD2 on 7 matching bases. The V gene lost 5 bases and the J gene lost 2 bases, with 13 bases spanning the gap. The CDR3 is 15 amino acids. The CDR3 sequence: CASSPGGGAYNEQFF. The DNA for the CDR3 is TGTGCCAGCAGTCCTGGGGGGGGCGCCTACAATGAGCAGTTCTTC.

This clonotype showed up many times. This chain uses TRBV10-3 with TRBJ2-2, with no clear D. The V gene lost 3 bases and the J gene lost 3 bases, with 8 bases spanning the gap. From germline, CDR1 is ENHRY and CDR2 SYGVKD. This CDR3 region has 14 residues. The CDR3: CAISEGSYTGELFF. The CDR3 DNA reads TGTGCCATCAGTGAAGGGTCATACACCGGGGAGCTGTTTTTT.